Listed below are T cell receptor beta chains from one sample, sequenced in a study of vaccination effects on CD4 cells after COVID-19. The antigens for these receptors are not known. The method was immunoSEQ multiplex PCR; TCRdb's version includes in-frame clones alone and lacks a portion of them. The sample includes about 66,000 clones, roughly 79% of them seen just once. The starting material was CD4+ T cells from PBMCs cultured with HCoV-OC43 spike peptides, obtained after COVID-19 vaccination. The receptor set was obtained from a human donor who received a COVID-19 vaccine. Each CDR3 is given with its conserved first and last residue. D genes are given only for firm matches. Clone size appears in some rows only: once, few, many, or a class for an expanded clone.

j_call | clone_size | d_call | v_call | cdr3_aa | cdr3_nt
TRBJ2-5 | - | - | TRBV5-1 | CASSLEQGRIETQYF | TGCGCCAGCAGCTTGGAACAGGGTCGTATCGAGACCCAGTACTTC
TRBJ1-2 | once | TRBD1 | TRBV5-1 | CASGQGQPNYGYTF | TGCGCCTCTGGACAGGGACAACCCAACTATGGCTACACCTTC
TRBJ1-6 | - | - | TRBV7-2 | CASNSESYNSPLHF | TGTGCCAGCAACTCAGAGTCCTATAATTCACCCCTCCACTTT
TRBJ2-1 | - | - | TRBV10-3 | CAISSQGASYNEQFF | TGTGCCATCAGTAGCCAGGGTGCCTCCTACAATGAGCAGTTCTTC
TRBJ2-1 | - | TRBD2 | TRBV19 | CASTPGLAGGQNEQFF | TGTGCCAGTACCCCGGGACTAGCGGGGGGGCAGAATGAGCAGTTCTTC
TRBJ1-6 | few | TRBD1 | TRBV2 | CASSEAGAGGSPLHF | TGTGCCAGCAGTGAAGCAGGGGCAGGGGGATCACCCCTCCACTTT
TRBJ1-6 | few | - | TRBV10-3 | CAISETGSSYNSPLHF | TGTGCCATCAGTGAGACCGGGAGCTCCTATAATTCACCCCTCCACTTT
TRBJ2-2 | few | TRBD2 | TRBV2 | CASSAHGGAGELFF | TGTGCCAGCAGTGCACACGGGGGGGCCGGGGAGCTGTTTTTT
TRBJ1-5 | few | TRBD1 | TRBV6-1 | CASSEGAGGINQPQHF | TGTGCCAGCAGTGAGGGGGCAGGGGGGATCAATCAGCCCCAGCATTTT
TRBJ2-2 | - | TRBD2 | TRBV19 | CASSIGRASGVTGELFF | TGTGCCAGTAGTATAGGTAGGGCTAGCGGGGTCACCGGGGAGCTGTTTTTT
TRBJ2-5 | - | - | TRBV5-4 | CASSSPGSQETQYF | TGTGCCAGCAGCTCGCCGGGATCGCAAGAGACCCAGTACTTC
TRBJ2-5 | - | - | TRBV6-5 | CASSYWTEGAQYF | TGTGCCAGCAGTTACTGGACAGAAGGGGCCCAGTACTTC
TRBJ1-1 | once | - | TRBV5-6 | CASSLRGLVTEAFF | TGTGCCAGCAGCTTGAGAGGGTTGGTCACTGAAGCTTTCTTT
TRBJ1-1 | - | - | TRBV5-1 | CASSLVGHNTEAFF | TGCGCCAGCAGCTTGGTTGGGCATAACACTGAAGCTTTCTTT